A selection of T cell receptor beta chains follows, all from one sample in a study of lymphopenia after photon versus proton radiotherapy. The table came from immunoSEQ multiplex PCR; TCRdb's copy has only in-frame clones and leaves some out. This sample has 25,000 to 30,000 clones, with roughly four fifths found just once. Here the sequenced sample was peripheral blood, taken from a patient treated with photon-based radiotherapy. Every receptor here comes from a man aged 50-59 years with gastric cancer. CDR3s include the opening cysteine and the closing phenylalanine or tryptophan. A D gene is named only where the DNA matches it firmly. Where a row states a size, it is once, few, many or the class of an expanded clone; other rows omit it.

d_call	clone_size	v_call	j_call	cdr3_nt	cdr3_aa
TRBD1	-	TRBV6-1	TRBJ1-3	TGTGCCAGCAGAGAGACAGGGTCCGGAAACACCATATATTTT	CASRETGSGNTIYF
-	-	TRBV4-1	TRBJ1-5	TGCGCCAGCAGCCCACTGATGGGCAGCAATCAGCCCCAGCATTTT	CASSPLMGSNQPQHF
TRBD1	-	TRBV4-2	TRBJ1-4	TGTGCCAGCAGCCATGGTCCGGGACAGGGCGCGGAAAAACTGTTTTTT	CASSHGPGQGAEKLFF
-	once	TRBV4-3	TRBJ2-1	TGCGCCAGCAGCCAGACGGTGGGCCTCCGGGAGTTCTTC	CASSQTVGLREFF
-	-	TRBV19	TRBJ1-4	TGTGCCAGTAGTATCTCCAGTAATGAAAAACTGTTTTTT	CASSISSNEKLFF
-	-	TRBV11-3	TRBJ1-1	TGTGCCAGCAGCTTTAACATGAACACTGAAGCTTTCTTT	CASSFNMNTEAFF
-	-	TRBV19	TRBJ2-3	TGTGCCACTCGCGACAGTGGAAGGGATACGCAGTATTTT	CATRDSGRDTQYF
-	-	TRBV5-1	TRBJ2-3	TGCGCCAGCAGCTTGGCGGGGGCTCCATCAGATACGCAGTATTTT	CASSLAGAPSDTQYF
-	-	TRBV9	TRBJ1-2	TGTGCCAGCAGCGCTTCACAGGGAAAGTATGGCTACACCTTC	CASSASQGKYGYTF
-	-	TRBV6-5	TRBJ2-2	TGTGCCAGCAGTTATAGGTCACGAACCAACACCGGGGAGCTGTTTTTT	CASSYRSRTNTGELFF
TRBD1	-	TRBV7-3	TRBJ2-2	TGTGCCAGCAGCTCAGCAGGGGGCGCAAAGACCGGGGAGCTGTTTTTT	CASSSAGGAKTGELFF
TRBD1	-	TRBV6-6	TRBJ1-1	TGTGCCAGCAGCCGCCGGGACAGAGAAGCTTTCTTT	CASSRRDREAFF
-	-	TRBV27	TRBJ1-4	TGTGCCAGCAGTTTATTGGGGACACGCGGATTTGCAACTAATGAAAAACTGTTTTTT	CASSLLGTRGFATNEKLFF
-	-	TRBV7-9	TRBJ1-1	TGTGCCAGCAGTTCCGCTGGGGGGTACGCTGAAGCTTTCTTT	CASSSAGGYAEAFF
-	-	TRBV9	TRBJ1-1	TGTGCCAGCAGCCCAACGGAATCTCACAACACTGAAGCTTTCTTT	CASSPTESHNTEAFF
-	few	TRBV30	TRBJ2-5	TGTGCCTGGAGTGTTGAGGGGGAGACCCAGTACTTC	CAWSVEGETQYF
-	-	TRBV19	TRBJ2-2	TGTGCCGCCAGTAGTATAAGGGCAGGCTACACCGGGGAGCTGTTTTTT	CAASSIRAGYTGELFF
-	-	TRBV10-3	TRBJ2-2	TGTGCCATCAGTGTGGGCGGGGAGCTGTTTTTT	CAISVGGELFF
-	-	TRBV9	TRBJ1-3	TGTGCCAGCACCTCGGGGCAACCTGGAAACACCATATATTTT	CASTSGQPGNTIYF
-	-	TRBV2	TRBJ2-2	TGTGCCAGCAGTGGCGGGGTGGGGGAGCTGTTTTTT	CASSGGVGELFF
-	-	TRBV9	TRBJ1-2	TGTGCCAGCAGCGTAGCCCTCTGGGCAGGTTTTGACGGCTACACCTTC	CASSVALWAGFDGYTF
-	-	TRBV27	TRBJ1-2	TGTGCCAGCAGTTTATTTGCGGTTCCCTATGGCTACACCTTC	CASSLFAVPYGYTF
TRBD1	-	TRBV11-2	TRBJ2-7	TGTGCCAGCAGCTTAGAAGGACAGGTTTCCTACGAGCAGTACTTC	CASSLEGQVSYEQYF
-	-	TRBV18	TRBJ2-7	TGTGCCAGCTCCTGGGGGAAAGACGAGCAGTACTTC	CASSWGKDEQYF
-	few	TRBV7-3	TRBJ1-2	TGTGCAAGTCGCTTATATGACGCAGACTATGGCTACACCTTC	CASRLYDADYGYTF
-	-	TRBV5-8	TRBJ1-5	TGTGCCAGCAGCTCCGGCAGGGGAGGCAATCAGCCCCAGCATTTT	CASSSGRGGNQPQHF
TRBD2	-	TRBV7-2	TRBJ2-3	TGTGCCAGCAGCTTGGGACTAGCGGGGGGGCCTTACACAGATACGCAGTATTTT	CASSLGLAGGPYTDTQYF
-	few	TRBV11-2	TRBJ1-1	TGTGCCAGCAGCTCCGGGGCTAGCAGGGACACTGAAGCTTTCTTT	CASSSGASRDTEAFF
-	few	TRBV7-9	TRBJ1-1	TGTGCCAGCAGCCCAGCCGGACGGACGAACACTGAAGCTTTCTTT	CASSPAGRTNTEAFF
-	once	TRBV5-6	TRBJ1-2	TGTGCCAGCAGCTTAAGAGGGGTACTTAACTATGGCTACACCTTC	CASSLRGVLNYGYTF
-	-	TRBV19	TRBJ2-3	TGTGCCAGTAGTATTGGTGGCAGGGATACGCAGTATTTT	CASSIGGRDTQYF
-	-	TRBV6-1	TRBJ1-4	TGTGCCAGCATGGGGGGGGGCGTGGAAAAACTGTTTTTT	CASMGGGVEKLFF
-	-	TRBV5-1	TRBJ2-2	TGCGCCAGCAGCCTCTCCGCTAGACGGGGGGCACTTAGCGGGGAGCTGTTTTTT	CASSLSARRGALSGELFF
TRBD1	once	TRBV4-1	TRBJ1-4	TGCGCCAGCAGCCAAGACGGGACAGAGTGGTATGAAAAACTGTTTTTT	CASSQDGTEWYEKLFF
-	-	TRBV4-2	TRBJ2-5	TGTGCCAGCAGCCAACTAGGGGGAGGTCAAGAGACCCAGTACTTC	CASSQLGGGQETQYF
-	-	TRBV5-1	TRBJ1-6	TGCGCCAGCAGCTGGGACACGGTCATCCCATCCTATAATTCACCCCTCCACTTT	CASSWDTVIPSYNSPLHF
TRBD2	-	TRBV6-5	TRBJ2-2	TGTGCCAGCAGATTAGCGGGGAAGAACACCGGGGAGCTGTTTTTT	CASRLAGKNTGELFF
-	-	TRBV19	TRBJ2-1	TGTGCCAGTAGTACCCCCCCAGGCTACGAGCAGTTCTTC	CASSTPPGYEQFF
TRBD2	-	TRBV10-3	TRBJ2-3	TGTGCCATCAGTGAGTCTGCTAGGGGACTAGCCCTACATTTT	CAISESARGLALHF
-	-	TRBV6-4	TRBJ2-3	TGTGCCAGCAGTCCCGGGGCTAGCACAGATACGCAGTATTTT	CASSPGASTDTQYF
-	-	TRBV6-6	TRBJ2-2	TGTGCCAGCGCCGAGGGGCCGGTCACCGGGGAGCTGTTTTTT	CASAEGPVTGELFF
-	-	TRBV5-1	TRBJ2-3	TGCGCCAGCAGCTTGACAGCTAGCACAGATACGCAGTATTTT	CASSLTASTDTQYF
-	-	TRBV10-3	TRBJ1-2	TGTGCCATCAGGGACAGCCTAAACTATGGCTACACCTTC	CAIRDSLNYGYTF
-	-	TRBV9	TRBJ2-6	TGTGCCAGCAGCGGATCCCTCATAGGGTATGGGGCCAACGTCCTGACTTTC	CASSGSLIGYGANVLTF
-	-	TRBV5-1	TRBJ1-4	TGCGCCAGCAGCTTGTTTACAGGCTCAACTAATGAAAAACTGTTTTTT	CASSLFTGSTNEKLFF
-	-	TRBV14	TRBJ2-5	TGTGCCAGCAGCCAAGTAACAGCTCAAGAGACCCAGTACTTC	CASSQVTAQETQYF